This T cell receptor (beta chain) was captured by sequencing in a study of post-analysis software for immune sequencing data. General observations from the study: F measure grouped same-batch samples tightly together. The study found TRBV5-6, TRBV5-1 and TRBV20-1 among about five TRBV segments more frequent in patients than controls.

This clonotype was counted a single time. Its antigen is as yet unknown. Presence of unique molecular identifiers characterized the TCR beta cDNA libraries. TCRdb reprocessed the PCR reads via MiXCR and lists one record per CDR3 protein. This sample has about 620,000 distinct CDR3 sequences, with 44% found just once. This CDR3 spans 17 amino acids. CDR1 SGHRS and CDR2 YFSETQ come from the germline V gene. With V trimmed by 9 bases and J by 6 bases, 20 bases remained unmatched. The specimen sequenced was blood. This rearrangement joins TRBV5-1 to TRBJ2-3; 9 bases agree with TRBD2. The sequence derives from a girl aged 5-17 years with multiple sclerosis. The CDR3 spells CANSSGLANTYRDTQYF. The CDR3 bases are TGCGCCAACAGTTCCGGACTAGCGAATACCTATCGGGATACGCAGTATTTT.